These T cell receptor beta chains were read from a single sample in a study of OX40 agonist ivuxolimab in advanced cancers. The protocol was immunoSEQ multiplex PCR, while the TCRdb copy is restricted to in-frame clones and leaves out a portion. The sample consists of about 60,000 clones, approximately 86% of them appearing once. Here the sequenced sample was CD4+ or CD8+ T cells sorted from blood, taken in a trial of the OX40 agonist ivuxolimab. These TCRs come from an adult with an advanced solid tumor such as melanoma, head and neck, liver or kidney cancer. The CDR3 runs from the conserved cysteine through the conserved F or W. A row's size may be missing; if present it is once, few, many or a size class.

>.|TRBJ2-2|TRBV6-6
CAAGGAGLLSGELFF
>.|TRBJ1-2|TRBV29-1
CSVVADYGYTF
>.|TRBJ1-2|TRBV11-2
CASSQEGVGYGYTF
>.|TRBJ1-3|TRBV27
CASRPGGPGNTIYF
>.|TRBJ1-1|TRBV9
CASSVATGIRHTEAFF
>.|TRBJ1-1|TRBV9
CASSAQGLHAMNTEAFF
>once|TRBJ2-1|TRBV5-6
CVSSLDSYSYNEQFF
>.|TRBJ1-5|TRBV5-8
CASSRDHSNQPQHF
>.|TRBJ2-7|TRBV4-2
CASSQEAGGYEQYF
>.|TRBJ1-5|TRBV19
CACSEGGNQPQHF
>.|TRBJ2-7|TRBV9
CASSAPGGEQYF
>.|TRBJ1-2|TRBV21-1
CARGFPGTRGEEGYTF
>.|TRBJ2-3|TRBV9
CASSEGGITDTQYF
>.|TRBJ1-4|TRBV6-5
CASSVGGEEEKLFF
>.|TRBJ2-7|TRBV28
CASSPEPSRPHEQYF
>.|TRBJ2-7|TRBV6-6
CASSNPGQGLFYEQYF
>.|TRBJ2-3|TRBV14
CASSQDRGVWTDTQYF
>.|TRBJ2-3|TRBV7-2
CASSSPPSGGISTDTQYF
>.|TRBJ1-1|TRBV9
CASSVDYQGRAFF
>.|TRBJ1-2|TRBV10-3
CAISPGQRTYGYTF
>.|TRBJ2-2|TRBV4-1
CASSQRGWQNTGELFF
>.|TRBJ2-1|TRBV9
CASSVGMGEGNEQFF
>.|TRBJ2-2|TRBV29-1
CSVTGTGGSTGELFF
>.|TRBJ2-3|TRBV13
CATRSGDWTDTQYF
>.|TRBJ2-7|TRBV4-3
CASSQELAGAYEQYF
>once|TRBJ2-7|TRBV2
CASSEARTGSYEQYF
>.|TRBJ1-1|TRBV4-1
CASSQDGTGVSTEAFF
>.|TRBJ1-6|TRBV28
CASSLRRAGASINSPLHF
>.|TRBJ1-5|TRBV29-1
CSVGDLNQPQHF
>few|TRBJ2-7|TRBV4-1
CASSQVFEGGRDEQYF
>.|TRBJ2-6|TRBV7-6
CASTLRTGANVLTF
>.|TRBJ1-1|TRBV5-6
CASSSGQNTEAFF
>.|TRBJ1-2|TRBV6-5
CASTHSEAGGYTF
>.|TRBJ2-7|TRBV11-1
CASRATYYEQYF
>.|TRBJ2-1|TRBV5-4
CASSLRGNPYNEQFF
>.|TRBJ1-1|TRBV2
CARKSPSGYLLQQAFF
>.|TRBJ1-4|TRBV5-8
CASSLGQGAATNEKLFF
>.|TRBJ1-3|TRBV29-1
CSALGGEGNTIYF
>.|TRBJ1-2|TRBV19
CASGVYGYTF
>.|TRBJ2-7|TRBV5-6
CASSLEALAYEQYF
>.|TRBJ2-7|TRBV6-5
CASSLTSGGAYEQYF
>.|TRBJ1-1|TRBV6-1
CASLRDRGGETEAFF
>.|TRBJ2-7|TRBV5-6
CASSLLGSYEQYF
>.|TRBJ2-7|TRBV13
CASSSPQGRHEQYF
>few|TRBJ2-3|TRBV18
CASSVSLGITDTQYF
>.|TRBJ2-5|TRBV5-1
CASSWTGGQETQYF
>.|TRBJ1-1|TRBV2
CASREGQLEAFF